This entry describes one TCR beta chain. PCR was performed using 60 Vbeta and 13 Jbeta primers. Sequenced by immunoSEQ multiplex PCR; TCRdb stores in-frame clones only, minus some. The sample lists approximately 170,000 clones, roughly 80% occurring once. The data originate from a study of cytomegalovirus exposure and HLA in healthy donors. The germline V gene has CDR1 SNHLY and CDR2 FYNNEI. With 2 bases removed from V and 6 bases from J, the gap between germline ends came to 11 bases. This CDR3 is 15 amino acids long. The J gene is TRBJ1-6, the V gene TRBV2; the D gene is possibly TRBD1 (5 bases). The sequenced material came from PBMCs. The TCR was taken from a human donor in good health. The CDR3 DNA reads as TGTGCCAGCAGTGAATCCCAGGGCGGTAATTCACCCCTCCACTTT. Protein product: CASSESQGGNSPLHF.